The sequence of this T cell receptor (beta chain) was determined in a study of T cell repertoires in cytomegalovirus infection. In this sample, this clonotype turned up many times. Each CDR3 protein gets one entry after TCRdb re-called the reads with MiXCR. In the table there are over 300,000 distinct CDR3 sequences, 8% to 9.5% of which are singletons. CDR3 length: 15 amino acids. Trimming removed 1 base from V and 2 bases from J, with 10 bases in between. The germline V gene has CDR1 SGHTA and CDR2 FQGTGA. Material: PBMCs. This sequence was found in a human donor in good health (CMV status not recorded). Some clones in this sample may be carry-over from other donors' samples. This chain connects TRBV7-3 to TRBJ2-3; TRBD2 is a possible D gene (5 bases). CDR3 in DNA: TGTGCCAGCAGCTTAATAGCGACAAACACAGATACGCAGTATTTT. It specifies CASSLIATNTDTQYF.